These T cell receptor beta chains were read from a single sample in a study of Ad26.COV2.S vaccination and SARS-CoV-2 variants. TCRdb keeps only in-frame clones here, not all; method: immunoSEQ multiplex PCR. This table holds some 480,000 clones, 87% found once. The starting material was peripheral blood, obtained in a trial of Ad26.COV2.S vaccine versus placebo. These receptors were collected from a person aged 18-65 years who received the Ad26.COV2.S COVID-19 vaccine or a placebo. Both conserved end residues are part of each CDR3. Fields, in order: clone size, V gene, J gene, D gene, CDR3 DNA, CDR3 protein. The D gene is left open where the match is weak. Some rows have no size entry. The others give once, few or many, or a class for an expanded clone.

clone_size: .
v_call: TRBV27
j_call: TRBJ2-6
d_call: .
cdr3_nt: TGTGCCAGCAGTTTCGTCCGGGGGCTAGGGGCCAACGTCCTGACTTTC
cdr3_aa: CASSFVRGLGANVLTF

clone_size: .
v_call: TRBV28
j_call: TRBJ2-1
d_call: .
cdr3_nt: TGTGCCAGCAGTTCCCGTGGCGGAGATACCTACAATGAGCAGTTCTTC
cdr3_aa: CASSSRGGDTYNEQFF

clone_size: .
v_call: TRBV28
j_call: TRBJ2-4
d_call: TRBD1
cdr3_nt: TGTGCCAGCAGTACCGGACAGGGTGTTATCAAAAACATTCAGTACTTC
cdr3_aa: CASSTGQGVIKNIQYF

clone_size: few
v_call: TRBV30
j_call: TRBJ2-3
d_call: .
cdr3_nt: TGTGCCAGAGACAAGGAAACCTTCACAGATACGCAGTATTTT
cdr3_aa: CARDKETFTDTQYF

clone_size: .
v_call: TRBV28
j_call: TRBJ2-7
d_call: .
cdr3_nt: TGTGCCAGCAGCCCCCGAGGCGAGCAGTACTTC
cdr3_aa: CASSPRGEQYF

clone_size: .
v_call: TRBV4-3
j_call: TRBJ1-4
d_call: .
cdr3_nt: TGCGCCAGCAGCCAACTGAACCCGGAAAAACTGTTTTTT
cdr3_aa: CASSQLNPEKLFF

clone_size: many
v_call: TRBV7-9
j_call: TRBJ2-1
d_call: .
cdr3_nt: TGTGCCAGCAGCGTCCTCACGTCGGGACTCCACAATGAGCAGTTCTTC
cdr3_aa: CASSVLTSGLHNEQFF

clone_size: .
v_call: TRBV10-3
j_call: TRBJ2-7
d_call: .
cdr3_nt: TGTGCCACCCGGGACAACCACGAGCAGTACTTC
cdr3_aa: CATRDNHEQYF

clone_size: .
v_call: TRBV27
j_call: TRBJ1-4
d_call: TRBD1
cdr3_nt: TGTGCCAGCAGTTTAGGTCAGGGGGCCTTCAATGAAAAACTGTTTTTT
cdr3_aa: CASSLGQGAFNEKLFF

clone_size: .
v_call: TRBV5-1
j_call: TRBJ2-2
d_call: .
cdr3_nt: TGCGCCAGCAGCCACAGCGGCGGGGAGCTGTTTTTT
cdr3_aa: CASSHSGGELFF

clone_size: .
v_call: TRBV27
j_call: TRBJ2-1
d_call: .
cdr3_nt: TGTGCCAGCACAGGGCGCGACAATGAGCAGTTCTTC
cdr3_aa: CASTGRDNEQFF

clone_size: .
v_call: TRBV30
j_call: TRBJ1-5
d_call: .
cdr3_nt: TGTGCCTGGAGTTTCCGACAGGTTAAAACAAATAGCAATCAGCCCCAGCATTTT
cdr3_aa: CAWSFRQVKTNSNQPQHF

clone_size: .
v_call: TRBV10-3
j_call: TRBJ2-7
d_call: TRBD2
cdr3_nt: TGTGCCATCAGTGAGTTTGGAACAGCGGGAGTAAGCTTC
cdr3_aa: CAISEFGTAGVSF

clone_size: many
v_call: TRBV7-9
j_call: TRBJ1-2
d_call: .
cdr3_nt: TGTGCCAGCAGCTTGGGAGGGGGACGGGTCGATGGCTACACCTTC
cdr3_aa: CASSLGGGRVDGYTF

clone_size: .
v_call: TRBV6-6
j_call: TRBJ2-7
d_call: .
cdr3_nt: TGTGCCAGCAGCAACCCCCGGGACACCCTCGAGCAGTACTTC
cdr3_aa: CASSNPRDTLEQYF

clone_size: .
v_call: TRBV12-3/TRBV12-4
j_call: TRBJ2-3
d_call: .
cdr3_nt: TGTGCCAGCAGTTTCCGGGGAGCAGATACGCAGTATTTT
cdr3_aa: CASSFRGADTQYF

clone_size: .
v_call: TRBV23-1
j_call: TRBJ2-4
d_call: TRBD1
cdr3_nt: TGCGCCAGCAGTCAATCTGTTACCACAGGGGGCCGGGCCAAAAACATTCAGTACTTC
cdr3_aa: CASSQSVTTGGRAKNIQYF

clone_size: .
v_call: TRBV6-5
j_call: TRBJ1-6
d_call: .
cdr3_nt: TGTGCCAGCAGTTACTCGAGGGGCGTCGGTTCACCCCTCCACTTT
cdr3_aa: CASSYSRGVGSPLHF

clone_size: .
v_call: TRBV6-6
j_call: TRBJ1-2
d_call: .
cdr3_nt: TGTGCCAGCAGCCGAGGCCAAGGCTACACCTTC
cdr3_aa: CASSRGQGYTF

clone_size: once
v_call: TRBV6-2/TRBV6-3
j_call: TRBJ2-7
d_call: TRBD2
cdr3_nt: TGTGCCAGCAGTACCAGCGGGGGCTCCTACGAGCAGTACTTC
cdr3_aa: CASSTSGGSYEQYF

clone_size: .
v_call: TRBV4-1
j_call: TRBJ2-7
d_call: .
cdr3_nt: TGCGCCAGCAGCCAGATGCAGGGGCCCTACGAGCAGTACTTC
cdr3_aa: CASSQMQGPYEQYF

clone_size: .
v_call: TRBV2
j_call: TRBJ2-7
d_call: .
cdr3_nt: TGTGCCAGCAGCCGGGATAGATACGAGCAGTACTTC
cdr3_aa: CASSRDRYEQYF

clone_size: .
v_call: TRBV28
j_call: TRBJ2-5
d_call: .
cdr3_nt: TGTGCCAGCAGTTTGTCCGGTGGGAGCGCGGGAGAGACCCAGTACTTC
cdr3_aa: CASSLSGGSAGETQYF